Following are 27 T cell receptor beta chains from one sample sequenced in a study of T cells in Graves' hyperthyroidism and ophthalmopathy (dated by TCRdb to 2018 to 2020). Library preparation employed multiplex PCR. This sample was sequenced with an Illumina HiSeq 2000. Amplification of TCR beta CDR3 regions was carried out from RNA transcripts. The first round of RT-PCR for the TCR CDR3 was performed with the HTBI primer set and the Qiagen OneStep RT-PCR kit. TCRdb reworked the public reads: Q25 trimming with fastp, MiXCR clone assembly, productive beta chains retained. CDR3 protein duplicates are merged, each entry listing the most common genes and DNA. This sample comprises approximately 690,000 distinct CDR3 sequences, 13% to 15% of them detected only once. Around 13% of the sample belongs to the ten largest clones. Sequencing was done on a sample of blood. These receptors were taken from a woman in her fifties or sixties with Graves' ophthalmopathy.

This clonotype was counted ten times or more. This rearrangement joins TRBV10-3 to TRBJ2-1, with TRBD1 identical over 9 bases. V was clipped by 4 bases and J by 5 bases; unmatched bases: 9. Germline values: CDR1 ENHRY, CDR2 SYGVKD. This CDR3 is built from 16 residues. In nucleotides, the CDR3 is TGTGCCATCAGTGGTGGGGCCACAGGGGGCAACAATGAGCAGTTCTTC. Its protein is CAISGGATGGNNEQFF.

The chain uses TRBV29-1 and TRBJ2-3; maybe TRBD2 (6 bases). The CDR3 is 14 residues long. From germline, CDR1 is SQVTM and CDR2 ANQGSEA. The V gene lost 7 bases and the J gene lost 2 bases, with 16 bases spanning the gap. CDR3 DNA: TGCAGCGGGCGCCCTAGCGCCCTCACAGATACGCAGTATTTT. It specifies CSGRPSALTDTQYF.

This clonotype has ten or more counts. The CDR3 here is CASSLVNSGRIGQPQHF. The CDR3 nucleotides are TGTGCCAGCAGTTTAGTGAACAGTGGGAGGATCGGCCAGCCCCAGCATTTT. This sequence joins TRBV28 and TRBJ1-5; D remains unclear. The CDR3 sequence is 17 residues long. Germline V lookup: CDR1 MDHEN, CDR2 SYDVKM. Trimming cost V 2 bases and J 7 bases, with 21 bases left between them. The whole variable domain, remainder taken from reference TRBV28 and TRBJ1-5, is DVKVTQSSRYLVKRTGEKVFLECVQDMDHENMFWYRQDPGLGLRLIYFSYDVKMKEKGDIPEGYSVSREKKERFSLILESASTNQTSMYLCASSLVNSGRIGQPQHFGDGTRLSIL.

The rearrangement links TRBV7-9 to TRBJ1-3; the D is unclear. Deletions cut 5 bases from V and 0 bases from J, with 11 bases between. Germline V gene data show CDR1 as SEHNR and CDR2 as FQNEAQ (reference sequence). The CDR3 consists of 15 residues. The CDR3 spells CASSPSTSSGNTIYF. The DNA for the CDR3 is TGTGCCAGCAGCCCTTCGACAAGCTCTGGAAACACCATATATTTT.

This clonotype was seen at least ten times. The CDR3 DNA is TGTGCCAGCAGCTTGGGCAGTCCAACATACAAAAACATTCAGTACTTC. It specifies CASSLGSPTYKNIQYF. The chain uses TRBV7-9 and TRBJ2-4; D is uncertain. Trimming cost V 3 bases and J 3 bases, with 15 bases left between them. The CDR3 is 16 residues long. CDR1 is SEHNR, CDR2 FQNEAQ, per germline (reference sequence).

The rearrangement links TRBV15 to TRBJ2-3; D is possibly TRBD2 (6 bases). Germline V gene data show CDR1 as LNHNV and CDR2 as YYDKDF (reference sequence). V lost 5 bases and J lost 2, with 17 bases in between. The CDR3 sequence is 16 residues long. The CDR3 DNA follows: TGTGCCACCAGCCCGGCTTGGGGGGATAACACAGATACGCAGTATTTT. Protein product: CATSPAWGDNTDTQYF.

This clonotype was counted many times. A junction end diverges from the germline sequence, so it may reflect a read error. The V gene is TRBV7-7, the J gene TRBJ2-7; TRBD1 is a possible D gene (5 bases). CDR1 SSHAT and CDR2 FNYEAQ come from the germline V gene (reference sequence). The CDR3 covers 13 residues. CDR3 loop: CASSLGVSDEQYF. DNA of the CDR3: TGTGCTAGCAGCTTAGGGGTTTCCGACGAGCAGTACTTC.

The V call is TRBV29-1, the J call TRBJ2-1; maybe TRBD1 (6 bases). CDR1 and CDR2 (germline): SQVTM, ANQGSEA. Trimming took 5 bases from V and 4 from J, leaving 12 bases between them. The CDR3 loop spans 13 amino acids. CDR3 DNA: TGCAGCGTTCCCCCGACAGGATACAATGAGCAGTTCTTC. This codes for CSVPPTGYNEQFF.

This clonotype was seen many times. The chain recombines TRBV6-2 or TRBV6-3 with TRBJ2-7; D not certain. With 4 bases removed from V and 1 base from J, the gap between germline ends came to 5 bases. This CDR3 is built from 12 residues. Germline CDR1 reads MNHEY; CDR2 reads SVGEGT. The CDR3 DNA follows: TGTGCCAGCAGTTTAGAGTCCTACGAGCAGTACTTC. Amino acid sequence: CASSLESYEQYF.

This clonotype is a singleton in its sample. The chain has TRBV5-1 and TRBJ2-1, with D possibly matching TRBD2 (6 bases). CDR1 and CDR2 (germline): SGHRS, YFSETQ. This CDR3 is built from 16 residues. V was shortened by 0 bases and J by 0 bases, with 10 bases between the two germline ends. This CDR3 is CASSLDHSGSYNEQFF. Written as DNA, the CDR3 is TGCGCCAGCAGCTTGGATCATAGCGGCTCCTACAATGAGCAGTTCTTC. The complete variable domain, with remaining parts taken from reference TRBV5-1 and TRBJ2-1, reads KAGVTQTPRYLIKTRGQQVTLSCSPISGHRSVSWYQQTPGQGLQFLFEYFSETQRNKGNFPGRFSGRQFSNSRSEMNVSTLELGDSALYLCASSLDHSGSYNEQFFGPGTRLTVL.

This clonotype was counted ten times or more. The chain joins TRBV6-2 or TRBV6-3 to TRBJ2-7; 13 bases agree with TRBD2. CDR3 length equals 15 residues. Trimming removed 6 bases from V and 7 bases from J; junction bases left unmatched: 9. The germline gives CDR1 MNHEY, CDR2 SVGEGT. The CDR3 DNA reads TGTGCCAGCAGCTCGGGACTAGCGGGGACGGGGGAGCAGTACTTC. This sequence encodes CASSSGLAGTGEQYF.

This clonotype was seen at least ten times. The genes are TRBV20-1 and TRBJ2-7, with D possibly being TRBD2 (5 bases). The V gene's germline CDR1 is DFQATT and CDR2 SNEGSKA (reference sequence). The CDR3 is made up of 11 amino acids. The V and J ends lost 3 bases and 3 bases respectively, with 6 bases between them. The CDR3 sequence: CSARDFYEQYF. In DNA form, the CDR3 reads TGCAGTGCTAGGGACTTCTACGAGCAGTACTTC.

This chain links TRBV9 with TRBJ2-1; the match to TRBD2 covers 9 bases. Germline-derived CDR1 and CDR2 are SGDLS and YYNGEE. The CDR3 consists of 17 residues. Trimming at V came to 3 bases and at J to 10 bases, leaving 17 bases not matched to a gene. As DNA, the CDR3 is TGTGCCAGCAGCGAAAATTTAGCGGGAGTGGAGGCAAAGGAGCAGTTCTTC. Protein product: CASSENLAGVEAKEQFF.

CDR3 nucleotide sequence: TGTGCCAGCAGCTTAGCCGGGACAGGAGCCTACCGCCCGTCTGGGGCCAACGTCCTGACTTTC. Translated: CASSLAGTGAYRPSGANVLTF. V gene TRBV7-6 combines with J gene TRBJ2-6; 8 bases are shared with TRBD1. With 0 bases clipped from V and 1 base from J, the junction kept 14 bases outside the gene matches. Germline V CDR1 and CDR2: SGHVS, FNYEAQ. This CDR3 has 21 residues.

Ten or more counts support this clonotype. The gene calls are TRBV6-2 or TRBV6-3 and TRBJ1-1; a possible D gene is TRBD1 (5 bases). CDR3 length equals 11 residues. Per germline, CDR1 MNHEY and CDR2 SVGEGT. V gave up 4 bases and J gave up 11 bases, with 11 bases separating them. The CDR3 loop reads CASSSSGYAFF. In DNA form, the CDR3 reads TGTGCCAGCAGTTCCTCAGGGTACGCTTTCTTT.

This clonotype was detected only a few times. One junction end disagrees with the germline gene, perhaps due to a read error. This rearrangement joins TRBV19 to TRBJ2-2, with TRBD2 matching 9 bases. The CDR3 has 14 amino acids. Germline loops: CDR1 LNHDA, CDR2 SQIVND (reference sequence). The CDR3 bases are TGTGCCAGTAGAATAGCGGGAGCCCCCGGGGAGCTGTTTTTT. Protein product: CASRIAGAPGELFF.

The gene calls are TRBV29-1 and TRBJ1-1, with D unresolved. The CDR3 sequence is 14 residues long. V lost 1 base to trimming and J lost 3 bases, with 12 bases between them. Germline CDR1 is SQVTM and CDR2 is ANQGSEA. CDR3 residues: CSVEGLRTDTEAFF. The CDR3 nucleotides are TGCAGCGTTGAAGGGCTGCGTACAGACACTGAAGCTTTCTTT.

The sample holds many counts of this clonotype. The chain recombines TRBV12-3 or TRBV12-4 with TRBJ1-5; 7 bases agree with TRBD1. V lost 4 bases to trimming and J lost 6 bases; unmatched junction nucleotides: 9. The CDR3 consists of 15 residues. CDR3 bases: TGTGCCAGCAGTTGGTCGACAGGGATAGTTCAGCCCCAGCATTTT. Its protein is CASSWSTGIVQPQHF.

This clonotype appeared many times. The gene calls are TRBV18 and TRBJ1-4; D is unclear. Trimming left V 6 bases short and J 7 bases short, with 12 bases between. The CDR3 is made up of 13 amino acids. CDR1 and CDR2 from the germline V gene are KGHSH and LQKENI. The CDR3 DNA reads TGTGCCAGCTCGCCGCCATCCAGTGAAAAACTGTTTTTT. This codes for CASSPPSSEKLFF. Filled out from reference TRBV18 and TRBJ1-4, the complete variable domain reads NAGVMQNPRHLVRRRGQEARLRCSPMKGHSHVYWYRQLPEEGLKFMVYLQKENIIDESGMPKERFSAEFPKEGPSILRIQQVVRGDSAAYFCASSPPSSEKLFFGSGTQLSVL.

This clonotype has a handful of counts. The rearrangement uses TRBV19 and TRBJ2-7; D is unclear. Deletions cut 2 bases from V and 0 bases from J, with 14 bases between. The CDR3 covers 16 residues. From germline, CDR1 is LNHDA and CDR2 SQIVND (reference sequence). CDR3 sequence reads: CASSIKGMTGSYEQYF. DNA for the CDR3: TGTGCCAGTAGTATAAAAGGGATGACTGGCTCCTACGAGCAGTACTTC.

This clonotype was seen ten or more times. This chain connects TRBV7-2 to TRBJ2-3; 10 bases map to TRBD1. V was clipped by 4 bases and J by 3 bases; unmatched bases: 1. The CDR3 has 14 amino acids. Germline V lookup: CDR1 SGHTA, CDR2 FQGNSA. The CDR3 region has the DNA TGTGCCAGCAGCTGGGGACAGGGGACAGATACGCAGTATTTT. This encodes CASSWGQGTDTQYF.

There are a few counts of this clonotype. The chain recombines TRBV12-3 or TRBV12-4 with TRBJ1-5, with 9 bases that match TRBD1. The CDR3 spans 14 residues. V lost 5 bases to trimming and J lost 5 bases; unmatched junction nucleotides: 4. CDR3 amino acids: CASSKTGGYQPQHF. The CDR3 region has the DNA TGTGCCAGCAGTAAGACAGGGGGTTATCAGCCCCAGCATTTT.

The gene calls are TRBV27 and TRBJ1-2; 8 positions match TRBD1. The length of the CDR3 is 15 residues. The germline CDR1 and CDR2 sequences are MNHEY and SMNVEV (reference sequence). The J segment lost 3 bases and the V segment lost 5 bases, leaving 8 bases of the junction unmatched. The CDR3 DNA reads TGTGCCAGCAGTGTCAGGGGGCGCCCGGACTATGGCTACACCTTC. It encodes CASSVRGRPDYGYTF.

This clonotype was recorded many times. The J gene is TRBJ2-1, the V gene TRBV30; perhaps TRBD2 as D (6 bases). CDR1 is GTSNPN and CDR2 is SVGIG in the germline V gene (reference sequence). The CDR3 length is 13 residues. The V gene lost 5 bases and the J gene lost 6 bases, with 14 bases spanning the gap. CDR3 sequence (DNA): TGTGCCTGGCTAGGGGAGGCCGGCAATGAGCAGTTCTTC. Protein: CAWLGEAGNEQFF.

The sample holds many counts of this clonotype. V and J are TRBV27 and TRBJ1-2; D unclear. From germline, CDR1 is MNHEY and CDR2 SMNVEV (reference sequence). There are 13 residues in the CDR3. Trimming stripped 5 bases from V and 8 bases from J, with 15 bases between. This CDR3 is CASSPPGGSGYTF. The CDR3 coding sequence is TGTGCCAGCAGTCCCCCGGGAGGGTCGGGCTACACCTTC.

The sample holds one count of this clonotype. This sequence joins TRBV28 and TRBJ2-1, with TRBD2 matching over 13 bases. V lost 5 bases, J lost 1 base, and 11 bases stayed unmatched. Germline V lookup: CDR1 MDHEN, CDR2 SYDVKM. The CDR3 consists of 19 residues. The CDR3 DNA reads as TGTGCCAGCAGTCCCCGGACTAGCGGGAGTTCAGGGTCCTACAATGAGCAGTTCTTC. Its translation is CASSPRTSGSSGSYNEQFF.

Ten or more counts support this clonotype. The CDR3 bases are TGCAGTGCTAGCTGGACTTCCACTCGCAATGAGCAGTTCTTC. As protein: CSASWTSTRNEQFF. The chain is built from TRBV20-1 and TRBJ2-1; D possibly corresponds to TRBD2 (5 bases). Germline CDR1 reads DFQATT; CDR2 reads SNEGSKA (reference sequence). V was trimmed by 3 bases and J by 6 bases, leaving 15 bases between them. CDR3 size: 14 residues.